Listed here are 2 T cell receptor beta chains from one sample, sequenced in a study of human T cells and chemical hapten exposure. Time point denoted: patch test 1, 2 weeks after DPC sensitization. Treatment: therapeutic diphenylcyclopropenone sensitization with weekly scalp DPC. TCRdb ran MiXCR on the RACE reads and lists one entry per CDR3 protein. Found here are approximately 79,000 distinct CDR3 sequences, approximately 10% of them singletons; the top ten hold 1.4%. This specimen was whole blood, taken in connection with sensitization to the hapten diphenylcyclopropenone (DPC). The receptors come from a woman aged 50 to 60 with alopecia areata. Some clones in this sample may be carry-over from other donors' samples.

There are a few counts of this clonotype. This chain joins TRBV7-3 and TRBJ2-3; 10 bases are shared with TRBD2. Germline trimming cut 5 bases from V and 3 bases from J; bases unmatched to any gene: 8. The CDR3 has 16 residues. Germline CDR1 and CDR2: SGHTA and FQGTGA. CDR3 loop: CASSMSSGGTTDTQYF. The DNA of the CDR3 is TGTGCCAGCAGCATGTCTAGCGGGGGTACAACAGATACGCAGTATTTT.

This clonotype showed up many times. J is TRBJ2-5 and V is TRBV11-2; perhaps TRBD2 as D (5 bases). V lost 4 bases and J 3 bases, leaving 9 bases between the germline ends. Germline V gives CDR1 SGHAT, CDR2 FQNNGV. The CDR3 is 13 amino acids. The CDR3 DNA is TGTGCCAGCAGCTCCGGGAATAAAGAGACCCAGTACTTC. Its translation is CASSSGNKETQYF. Looking up the rest from reference TRBV11-2 and TRBJ2-5 gives the full variable domain: EAGVAQSPRYKIIEKRQSVAFWCNPISGHATLYWYQQILGQGPKLLIQFQNNGVVDDSQLPKDRFSAERLKGVDSTLKIQPAKLEDSAVYLCASSSGNKETQYFGPGTRLLVL.